Sequencing of this T cell receptor (beta chain) was carried out in a study of blood T cells in healthy people across ages (dated by TCRdb to the mid-2010s). Study-level background: In model experiments, template switching captured about one uniquely barcoded TCR beta cDNA molecule for every two T cells. To avoid experimental bias, donors of different ages were spread randomly across the sequencing lanes. Two additional independent replicas of 1 million unique cDNA reads from the same blood draw were analyzed for two donors (one aged 18 to 30 and one aged 80 or older). To track age-related changes in TCR beta repertoire diversity, the study relied on deep sequencing normalized with unique cDNA molecular identifiers. The donors were divided into four age groups: young (average about 15 years), middle-aged (roughly 42), aged (around 67) and long-lived (about 90).

The donors were roughly 40 Caucasian individuals from Russia, aged roughly 6 to 100 years, who were systemically healthy. Each donor gave about 9.7 milliliters of peripheral blood, drawn into EDTA-treated Vacutainer tubes. Ficoll-Paque density-gradient centrifugation was used to isolate PBMCs, with at least 6.5 million obtained per sample. Total RNA, at least 6 micrograms per sample, was extracted from PBMCs with Trizol reagent. Naive CD45RAhigh/CD27high T cell percentages were measured by flow cytometry on a PBMC aliquot from every donor. As to this clonotype: No antigen is known for it. At one end, the junction sequence differs from germline, possibly due to a read error.

Library method: 5' RACE. The listed sequencing device is Illumina HiSeq 2500. The second PCR ran for about 6 to 12 cycles and used a J-beta primer mix along with a sample-barcoded 5' primer. A template-switch 5' adaptor carrying 12 random nucleotides introduced a unique molecular identifier onto each TCR beta cDNA molecule. Each sample yielded at least 2.5 million CDR3-containing paired-end reads. First-strand cDNA synthesis was performed from all RNA using the Mint cDNA synthesis kit, with priming by a TRBC-specific oligonucleotide. All cDNA was treated with uracil-DNA glycosylase and then went through a first 18-cycle PCR with the universal primers M1SS and BC2_uni_R. As for the original processing: Normalization of each sample was performed by random selection of 1 million high-quality reads, each carrying a distinct molecular identifier. Instead of being binned into consensus sequences, reads with shared molecular identifiers were discarded. CDR3 identification, clonotype clustering and error correction used MiTCR with a Q25 quality threshold and the strictest error-elimination algorithm. Lower-bound total TCR beta diversity was estimated with a nonparametric unseen species model using Euler transformation. The public reads were reprocessed in TCRdb via fastp at Q25 and MiXCR, keeping in-frame beta chains. Each record represents a unique CDR3 protein, reported with the most common genes and DNA among its rows. TCRdb's processing, not the authors', yielded these V and J calls. Here the sample has over a million distinct CDR3 sequences; 40% to 45% occur a single time. In total, the top ten clones hold approximately 19% of the sample.

Study-wide conclusions, independent of this receptor: As age increased, observed TCR beta diversity per million T cells dropped in a roughly linear way, and a significant reduction was already evident by age around 41. Compared with the aged group, the long-lived group had more naive CD4+ T cells, fewer expanded clones and increased TCR diversity, suggesting age selection. Bulk unsorted PBMC profiling prevented conclusive comparison of naive and antigen-experienced compartments. Donor CMV infection status was unknown, potentially confounding age-related changes in expanded clonotypes. Observed TCR beta diversity correlated strongly with the percentage of naive T cells measured by flow cytometry. Total diversity estimates from one million sequenced T cells were considered lower bounds and underestimates.

Spanning cysteine to phenylalanine, the CDR3 consists of 14 amino acids. The CDR3 DNA has 42 bases and is translated from base 1. CDR1 and CDR2, per the germline V gene, are MNHEY and SVGAGI. The chain links TRBV6-5 with TRBJ2-5; the D gene is perhaps TRBD2, from 6 matching bases. This TCR was sampled from a woman aged 60-75 years in good health. The specimen was blood. The CDR3 in this case is CTSSRSGSEETQYF. The nucleotides are TGTACCAGCAGTAGATCCGGGAGCGAAGAGACCCAGTACTTC.